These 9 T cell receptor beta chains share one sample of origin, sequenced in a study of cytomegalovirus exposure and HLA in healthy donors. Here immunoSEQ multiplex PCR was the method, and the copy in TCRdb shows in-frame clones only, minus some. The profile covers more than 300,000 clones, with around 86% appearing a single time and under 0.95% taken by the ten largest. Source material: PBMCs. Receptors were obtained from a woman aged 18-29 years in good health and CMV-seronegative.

CDR3 loop: CASSPSGHRGGYTF. CDR3 nucleotide sequence: TGTGCCAGCAGTCCCTCAGGGCACCGGGGGGGCTACACCTTC. V and J are TRBV27 and TRBJ1-2; the D gene is possibly TRBD1 (5 bases). V shed 5 bases and J shed 8 bases, with 18 bases lying between them. The CDR3 is made up of 14 amino acids. Germline V gene sequence: CDR1 MNHEY, CDR2 SMNVEV (reference sequence).

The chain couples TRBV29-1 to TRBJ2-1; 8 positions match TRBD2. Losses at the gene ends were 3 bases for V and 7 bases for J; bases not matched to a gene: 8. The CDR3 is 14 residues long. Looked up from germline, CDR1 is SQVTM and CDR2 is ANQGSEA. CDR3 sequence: CSVDVAGYNNEQFF. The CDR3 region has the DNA TGCAGCGTTGACGTAGCGGGATACAATAATGAGCAGTTCTTC.

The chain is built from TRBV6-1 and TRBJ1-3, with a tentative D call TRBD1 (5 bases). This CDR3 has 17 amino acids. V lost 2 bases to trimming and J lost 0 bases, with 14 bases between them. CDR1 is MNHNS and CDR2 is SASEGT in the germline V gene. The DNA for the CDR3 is TGTGCCAGCAGTGAAAACATAGGGACTTACTCTGGAAACACCATATATTTT. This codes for CASSENIGTYSGNTIYF.

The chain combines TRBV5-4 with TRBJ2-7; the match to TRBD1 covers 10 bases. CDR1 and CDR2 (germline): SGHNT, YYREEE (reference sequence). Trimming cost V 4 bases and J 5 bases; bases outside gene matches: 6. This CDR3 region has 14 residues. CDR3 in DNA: TGTGCCAGCAGCCACAGACAGGGGGCCCACGAGCAGTACTTC. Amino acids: CASSHRQGAHEQYF. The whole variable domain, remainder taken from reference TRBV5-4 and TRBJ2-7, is ETGVTQSPTHLIKTRGQQVTLRCSSQSGHNTVSWYQQALGQGPQFIFQYYREEENGRGNFPPRFSGLQFPNYSSELNVNALELDDSALYLCASSHRQGAHEQYFGPGTRLTVT.

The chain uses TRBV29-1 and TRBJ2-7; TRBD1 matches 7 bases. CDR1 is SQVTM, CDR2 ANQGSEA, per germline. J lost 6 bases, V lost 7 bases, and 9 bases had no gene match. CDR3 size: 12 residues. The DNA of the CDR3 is TGCAGCGCTATGAGGGGGCTCGGCGAGCAGTACTTC. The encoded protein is CSAMRGLGEQYF.

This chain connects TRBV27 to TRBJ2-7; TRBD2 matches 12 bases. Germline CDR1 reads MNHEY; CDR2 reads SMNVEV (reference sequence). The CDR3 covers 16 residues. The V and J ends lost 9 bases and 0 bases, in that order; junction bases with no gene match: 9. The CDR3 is CASRLAGVGSSYEQYF. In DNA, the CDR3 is TGTGCCAGTCGACTAGCGGGAGTCGGAAGCTCCTACGAGCAGTACTTC.

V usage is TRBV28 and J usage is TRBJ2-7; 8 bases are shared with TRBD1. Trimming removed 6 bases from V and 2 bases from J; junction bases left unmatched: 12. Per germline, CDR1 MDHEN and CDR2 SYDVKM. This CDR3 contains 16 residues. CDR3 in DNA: TGTGCCAGCAGCCCATGGGACTCGACAGGGGCCTACGAGCAGTACTTC. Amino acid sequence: CASSPWDSTGAYEQYF.

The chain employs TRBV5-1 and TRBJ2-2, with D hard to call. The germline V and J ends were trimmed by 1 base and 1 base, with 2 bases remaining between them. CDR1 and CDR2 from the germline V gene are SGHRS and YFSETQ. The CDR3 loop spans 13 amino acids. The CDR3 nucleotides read TGCGCCAGCAGCTTGCGGAACACCGGGGAGCTGTTTTTT. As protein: CASSLRNTGELFF. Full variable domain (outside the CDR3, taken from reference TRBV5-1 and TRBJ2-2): KAGVTQTPRYLIKTRGQQVTLSCSPISGHRSVSWYQQTPGQGLQFLFEYFSETQRNKGNFPGRFSGRQFSNSRSEMNVSTLELGDSALYLCASSLRNTGELFFGEGSRLTVL.

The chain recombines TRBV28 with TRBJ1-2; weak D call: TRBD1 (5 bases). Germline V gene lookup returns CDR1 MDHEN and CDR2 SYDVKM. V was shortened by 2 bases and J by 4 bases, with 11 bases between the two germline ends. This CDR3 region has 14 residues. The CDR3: CASSLLDSPYGYTF. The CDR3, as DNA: TGTGCCAGCAGTTTACTTGACAGTCCCTATGGCTACACCTTC.